The 15 T cell receptor beta chains reported below all come from one sample, sequenced in a study of T cell responses to AZD1222 COVID-19 vaccine. TCRdb's copy holds only in-frame clones and misses some; the assay was immunoSEQ multiplex PCR. The sample lists roughly 100,000 clones, roughly 88% occurring once. This specimen was peripheral blood, taken on day 0 of AZD1222 vaccination. Receptor source: an adult in good health.

The V gene is TRBV2, the J gene TRBJ2-6; D gene unclear. This CDR3 comprises 15 residues. Trimming took 6 bases from V and 4 from J, leaving 13 bases between them. The germline gives CDR1 SNHLY, CDR2 FYNNEI. This CDR3 is CASSGPPLGANVLTF. The CDR3 DNA reads TGTGCCAGCAGCGGGCCTCCCCTCGGGGCCAACGTCCTGACTTTC.

The V gene is TRBV19, the J gene TRBJ2-2, with 8 bases lining up with TRBD2. CDR1 and CDR2 (germline): LNHDA, SQIVND (reference sequence). The junction had 16 bases not matched to a gene; V was cut back by 5 bases and J by 5 bases. The CDR3 sequence is 18 residues long. This chain's CDR3 is CASSRTPIRLAGTGELFF. CDR3 nucleotide sequence: TGTGCCAGTAGTCGTACGCCCATTCGCCTAGCGGGTACCGGGGAGCTGTTTTTT.

In its sample, this clone was seen once. The rearrangement joins TRBV12-3 or TRBV12-4 to TRBJ2-7, with D perhaps matching TRBD1 (6 bases). Trimming pared 8 bases from V and 3 bases from J, leaving 14 bases between. The CDR3 extends over 13 amino acids. The CDR3 region has the DNA TGTGCCAGCTCCCCCGGGACAAACTACGAGCAGTACTTC. This encodes CASSPGTNYEQYF.

The J gene is TRBJ2-2, the V gene TRBV6-2 or TRBV6-3; no definite D call. CDR1 is MNHEY and CDR2 is SVGEGT in the germline V gene. With 4 bases removed from V and 4 bases from J, the gap between germline ends came to 19 bases. This CDR3 region has 17 residues. CDR3 amino acids: CASSLKDSTPVTGELFF. Here the CDR3 DNA reads TGTGCCAGCAGTTTAAAAGACTCGACCCCGGTCACCGGGGAGCTGTTTTTT.

V gene TRBV30 combines with J gene TRBJ1-5; 8 nucleotides align to TRBD1. CDR3 length: 14 amino acids. Germline V gives CDR1 GTSNPN, CDR2 SVGIG (reference sequence). V dropped 4 bases and J dropped 1; count of bases not matched to a gene: 3. CDR3 sequence: CAWTPGGSNQPQHF. CDR3 coding DNA: TGTGCCTGGACCCCAGGGGGCAGCAATCAGCCCCAGCATTTT.

This clone appeared once. The rearrangement uses TRBV5-1 and TRBJ2-1, with 10 bases matching TRBD2. The junction had 5 bases not matched to a gene; V was cut back by 1 base and J by 4 bases. The CDR3 is made up of 16 amino acids. Germline-derived CDR1 and CDR2 are SGHRS and YFSETQ. CDR3: CASSLTSGARYNEQFF. The CDR3 nucleotides read TGCGCCAGCAGCTTGACTAGCGGGGCAAGATACAATGAGCAGTTCTTC.

This chain joins TRBV12-3 or TRBV12-4 and TRBJ2-7; D uncertain. The CDR3 contains 12 residues. V was pared by 6 bases and J by 2 bases, with 8 bases between. CDR3 sequence reads: CASSLRTYEQYF. CDR3 DNA: TGTGCCAGCAGCCTGAGGACCTACGAGCAGTACTTC.

V and J are TRBV9 and TRBJ1-5, with D unresolved. Germline V CDR1 and CDR2: SGDLS, YYNGEE. The V end was cut by 4 bases, the J end by 3 bases, with 8 bases between. CDR3 size: 13 residues. The CDR3 reads CASSLAPNQPQHF. The CDR3 coding sequence is TGTGCCAGCAGCCTGGCTCCCAATCAGCCCCAGCATTTT. Drawing the rest from reference TRBV9 and TRBJ1-5, the complete variable domain is DSGVTQTPKHLITATGQRVTLRCSPRSGDLSVYWYQQSLDQGLQFLIQYYNGEERAKGNILERFSAQQFPDLHSELNLSSLELGDSALYFCASSLAPNQPQHFGDGTRLSIL.

The chain joins TRBV4-1 to TRBJ1-1; D is possibly TRBD1 (5 bases). The V gene lost 4 bases and the J gene lost 5 bases, with 20 bases spanning the gap. Per germline, CDR1 MGHRA and CDR2 YSYEKL. The CDR3 runs to 16 residues. This chain's CDR3 is CASSLLVVGTGTEAFF. DNA for the CDR3: TGCGCCAGCAGCCTACTCGTTGTTGGGACGGGAACTGAAGCTTTCTTT.

The rearrangement joins TRBV18 to TRBJ2-7; 10 nucleotides match TRBD1. This CDR3 has 15 amino acids. Germline values: CDR1 KGHSH, CDR2 LQKENI. The trim removed 3 bases at V and 3 bases at J, leaving 5 bases unmatched. The CDR3 spells CASSPGTGVFYEQYF. The CDR3 bases are TGTGCCAGCTCACCCGGGACAGGGGTCTTCTACGAGCAGTACTTC.

The chain couples TRBV7-6 to TRBJ1-4; no clear D. The CDR3 is 15 residues long. Germline V gene sequence: CDR1 SGHVS, CDR2 FNYEAQ. Trimming left V 3 bases short and J 1 base short, with 9 bases between. CDR3 region: CASSFETRTNEKLFF. DNA of the CDR3: TGTGCCAGCAGCTTCGAGACAAGAACTAATGAAAAACTGTTTTTT. Combining the CDR3 with reference TRBV7-6 and TRBJ1-4 gives the whole variable domain GAGVSQSPRYKVTKRGQDVALRCDPISGHVSLYWYRQALGQGPEFLTYFNYEAQQDKSGLPNDRFSAERPEGSISTLTIQRTEQRDSAMYRCASSFETRTNEKLFFGSGTQLSVL.

The V and J genes are TRBV7-3 and TRBJ1-5, with D hard to call. V dropped 3 bases and J dropped 9 bases, with 12 bases sitting between them. Germline CDR1 reads SGHTA; CDR2 reads FQGTGA. The CDR3 length is 13 residues. Written as DNA, the CDR3 is TGTGCCAGCAGCTTGACCCCCGAGGGGCCCCAGCATTTT. Its translation: CASSLTPEGPQHF.

This chain links TRBV9 with TRBJ1-4, with D tentatively TRBD1 (6 bases). V was shortened by 3 bases and J by 3 bases, with 18 bases between the two germline ends. The CDR3 length is 17 residues. In germline, CDR1 is SGDLS, CDR2 YYNGEE. CDR3 sequence: CASSGVPGHRANEKLFF. The CDR3 DNA is TGTGCCAGCAGCGGGGTCCCGGGACACCGAGCTAATGAAAAACTGTTTTTT.

The chain has TRBV4-1 and TRBJ2-3; D is possibly TRBD2 (6 bases). Germline values: CDR1 MGHRA, CDR2 YSYEKL. Trimming cost V 1 base and J 0 bases, with 14 bases left between them. The CDR3 has 17 residues. CDR3 DNA sequence: TGCGCCAGCAGCCAAGTGGCGGGACCAACTAGCACAGATACGCAGTATTTT. As protein: CASSQVAGPTSTDTQYF.

V and J are TRBV7-8 and TRBJ2-7; no clear D gene. Trimming stripped 5 bases from V and 6 bases from J, with 14 bases between. Germline-derived CDR1 and CDR2 are SGHVS and FQNEAQ. This CDR3 has 13 amino acids. CDR3 in amino acids: CASSIVPGVEQYF. In DNA form, the CDR3 reads TGTGCCAGCAGCATCGTACCTGGGGTCGAGCAGTACTTC.